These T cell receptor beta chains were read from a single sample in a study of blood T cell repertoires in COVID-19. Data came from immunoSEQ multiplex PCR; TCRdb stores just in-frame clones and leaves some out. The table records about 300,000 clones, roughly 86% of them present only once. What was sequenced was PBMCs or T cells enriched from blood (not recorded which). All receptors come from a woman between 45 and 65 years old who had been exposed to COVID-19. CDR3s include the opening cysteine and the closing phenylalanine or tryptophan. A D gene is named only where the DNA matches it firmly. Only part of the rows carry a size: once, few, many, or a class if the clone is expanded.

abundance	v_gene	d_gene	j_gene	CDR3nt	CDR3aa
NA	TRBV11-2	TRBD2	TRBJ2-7	TGTGCCAGCAGCCCCCTTACCAGCGGGGGGCCCTACGAGCAGTACTTC	CASSPLTSGGPYEQYF
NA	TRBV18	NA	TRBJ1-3	TGTGCCAGCTCACTGGGGCACAGAGACTCTGGAAACACCATATATTTT	CASSLGHRDSGNTIYF
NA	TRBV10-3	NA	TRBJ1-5	TGTGCCATCAGTGAGTGGGGCGCCACGGAACAGCCCCAGCATTTT	CAISEWGATEQPQHF
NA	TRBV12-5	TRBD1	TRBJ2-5	TGTGCTAGTGGTTTGGTCGCCGGGACAGGGCTACAAGAGACCCAGTACTTC	CASGLVAGTGLQETQYF
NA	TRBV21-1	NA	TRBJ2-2	TGTGCCAGCAGCACCTTAGCGGGGGGGTTCACCGGGGAGCTGTTTTTT	CASSTLAGGFTGELFF
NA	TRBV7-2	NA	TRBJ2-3	TGTGCCAGCAGGAGGAGGATTGGCACAGATACGCAGTATTTT	CASRRRIGTDTQYF
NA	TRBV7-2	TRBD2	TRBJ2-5	TGTGCCAGCACCCTAGCGGGGGGGTTTCAAGAGACCCAGTACTTC	CASTLAGGFQETQYF
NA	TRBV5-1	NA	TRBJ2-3	TGCGCCAGCAGCTTGGAACACAGCACAGATACGCAGTATTTT	CASSLEHSTDTQYF
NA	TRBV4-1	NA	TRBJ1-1	TGCGCCAGCAGCCAAGATCTTGCGGGACCGAACACTGAAGCTTTCTTT	CASSQDLAGPNTEAFF
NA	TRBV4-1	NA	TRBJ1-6	TGCGCCAGCAGCCAAGATGGGCCCCTGGATAATTCACCCCTCCACTTT	CASSQDGPLDNSPLHF
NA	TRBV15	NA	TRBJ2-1	TGTGCCACCAGCAGGGAGGCAGCTCTCAATGAGCAGTTCTTC	CATSREAALNEQFF
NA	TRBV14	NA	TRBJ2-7	TGTGCCAGCAGCCGTCGGACAGATTCTCAGCAGTACTTC	CASSRRTDSQQYF
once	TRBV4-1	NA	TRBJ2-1	TGCGCCAGCAGCCAGAACAGAAACAATGAGCAGTTCTTC	CASSQNRNNEQFF
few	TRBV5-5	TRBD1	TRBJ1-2	TGTGCCAGCAGCCCGGCGACAGGGTATAATGGCTACACCTTC	CASSPATGYNGYTF
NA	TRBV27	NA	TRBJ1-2	TGTGCCAGCAGTTTCTCTCGGTCGGGCGCGGGATTTGGCTACACCTTC	CASSFSRSGAGFGYTF
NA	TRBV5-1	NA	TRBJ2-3	TGCGCCAGCAGCTTGGGTACGGGATTCACAGATACGCAGTATTTT	CASSLGTGFTDTQYF
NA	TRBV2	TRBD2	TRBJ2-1	TGTGCCAGCAGTGGAGAGACAGGAGAGGCACTAGCGGGGGTATACAATGAGCAGTTCTTC	CASSGETGEALAGVYNEQFF
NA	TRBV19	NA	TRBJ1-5	TGTGCCAGTAGTATGTTCGGGGCGGGACAGCCCCAGCATTTT	CASSMFGAGQPQHF
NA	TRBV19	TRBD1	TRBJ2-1	TGTGCCAGTAAACAACAGGGGTCAGGGCAGTTCTTC	CASKQQGSGQFF
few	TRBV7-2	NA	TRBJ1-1	TGTGCCAGCAGCTCCTCAGGGTCAGGCCTCACTGAAGCTTTCTTT	CASSSSGSGLTEAFF
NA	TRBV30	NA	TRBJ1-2	TGTGCCTGGAGTCGCGGGGTTAACTATGGCTACACCTTC	CAWSRGVNYGYTF
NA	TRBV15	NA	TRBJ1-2	TGTGCCACCAGCAGCGGAGTAGCTAACTATGGCTACACCTTC	CATSSGVANYGYTF
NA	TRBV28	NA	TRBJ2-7	TGTGCCAGCAGTTTAGACGCTCGAAAGGGGAGGTCCTACGAGCAGTACTTC	CASSLDARKGRSYEQYF
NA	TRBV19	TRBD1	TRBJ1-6	TGTGCCAGTAGTATCCTCCGGACAGGGGATTCACCCCTCCACTTT	CASSILRTGDSPLHF
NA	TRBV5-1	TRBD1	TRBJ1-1	TGCGCCAGCAGCTTTGGGGGACAGGGGAAGAACACTGAAGCTTTCTTT	CASSFGGQGKNTEAFF